These 24 T cell receptor beta chains share one sample of origin, sequenced in a study of OX40 agonist ivuxolimab in advanced cancers. Sequenced by immunoSEQ multiplex PCR; TCRdb stores in-frame clones only, minus some. The table has 30,000 to 45,000 clones, roughly 82% seen once. Sequencing used CD4+ or CD8+ T cells sorted from blood, obtained in a trial of the OX40 agonist ivuxolimab. Receptors were obtained from an adult with an advanced solid tumor such as melanoma, head and neck, liver or kidney cancer.

The CDR3 protein is CASSPLTGSFSYEQYF. CDR3 sequence (DNA): TGTGCCAGCAGTCCCCTGACGGGGTCGTTCTCCTACGAGCAGTACTTC. The rearrangement joins TRBV6-6 to TRBJ2-7, with D tentatively TRBD2 (5 bases). The CDR3 length is 16 residues. In germline, CDR1 is MNHNY, CDR2 SVGAGI (reference sequence). Between the trimmed V and J ends, which lost 5 bases and 0 bases, there was a span of 17 bases.

The chain links TRBV20-1 to TRBJ2-7; no clear D gene. The CDR3 length is 11 residues. V lost 6 bases and J 2 bases, leaving 8 bases between the germline ends. CDR1 and CDR2 from the germline V gene are DFQATT and SNEGSKA (reference sequence). In nucleotides, the CDR3 is TGCAGTGCCAGCCAGGCCTACGAGCAGTACTTC. This translates into CSASQAYEQYF.

This clone appeared a few times. This chain links TRBV6-1 with TRBJ1-2; the D is unclear. Germline CDR1 reads MNHNS; CDR2 reads SASEGT. There are 15 residues in the CDR3. Trimming shortened V by 5 bases and J by 1 base, and 14 bases separated the two germline ends. The CDR3 bases are TGTGCCAGCAGTTCGATACGCGGGAATAACTATGGCTACACCTTC. It yields the protein CASSSIRGNNYGYTF.

The chain joins TRBV5-8 to TRBJ1-4, with TRBD1 identical over 8 bases. This CDR3 spans 15 amino acids. V shed 2 bases, J shed 7 bases, and the junction held 7 bases outside the gene matches. Germline CDR1 is SGHTS and CDR2 is YDEGEE. CDR3 bases: TGTGCCAGCAGCTTCGAAAACAGGGGGGGTGAAAAACTGTTTTTT. Protein: CASSFENRGGEKLFF.

V usage is TRBV15 and J usage is TRBJ2-7, with 9 positions matching TRBD1. Per the germline V gene, CDR1 is LNHNV and CDR2 is YYDKDF (reference sequence). The ends lost 1 base at V and 1 base at J; junction bases unmatched: 5. This CDR3 is 16 amino acids long. CDR3 in DNA: TGTGCCACCAGCAGAGGGGGACAGGGTTTTTCCTACGAGCAGTACTTC. This translates into CATSRGGQGFSYEQYF.

This chain connects TRBV7-9 to TRBJ2-7, with 9 bases that match TRBD2. This CDR3 has 15 amino acids. CDR1 SEHNR and CDR2 FQNEAQ come from the germline V gene (reference sequence). V lost 2 bases and J lost 0; bases outside the gene matches: 2. Here the CDR3 DNA reads TGTGCCAGCAGCTTATGGACTAGCGCCTCCTACGAGCAGTACTTC. Amino acids: CASSLWTSASYEQYF.

This rearrangement joins TRBV11-2 to TRBJ2-7; 7 nucleotides agree with TRBD2. The germline V gene has CDR1 SGHAT and CDR2 FQNNGV. The CDR3 is 13 amino acids. Trimming cost V 4 bases and J 6 bases; bases outside gene matches: 6. The CDR3 nucleotides are TGTGCCAGCAGCTCCCAATGGGGGGGCGAGCAGTACTTC. Its translation is CASSSQWGGEQYF.

The gene calls are TRBV27 and TRBJ1-1, with D perhaps matching TRBD1 (6 bases). The V gene lost 6 bases and the J gene lost 0 bases, with 14 bases spanning the gap. Germline-derived CDR1 and CDR2 are MNHEY and SMNVEV (reference sequence). This CDR3 has 15 amino acids. The CDR3 reads CASSRHGQLNTEAFF. CDR3 sequence (DNA): TGTGCCAGCAGCCGCCATGGACAGCTGAACACTGAAGCTTTCTTT.

V and J are TRBV5-1 and TRBJ2-2, with a weak D call TRBD1 (5 bases). There are 15 residues in the CDR3. CDR1 is SGHRS and CDR2 is YFSETQ in the germline V gene. The germline V and J ends were trimmed by 4 bases and 1 base, with 11 bases remaining between them. CDR3 DNA sequence: TGCGCCAGCAGCAAAGACAGCTTGAACACCGGGGAGCTGTTTTTT. Translating gives CASSKDSLNTGELFF.

V usage is TRBV4-1 and J usage is TRBJ1-4; D is uncertain. CDR1 and CDR2 from the germline V gene are MGHRA and YSYEKL. The V end lost 2 bases, the J end lost 3 bases, and 10 bases lay between the germline ends. There are 15 residues in the CDR3. Here the CDR3 DNA reads TGCGCCAGCAGCCAAAGCACGGGGTCTAATGAAAAACTGTTTTTT. It codes for CASSQSTGSNEKLFF.

In DNA form, the CDR3 reads TGTGCCAGCAGGCCCAGGTCGGGAGGACAAGCCTATGGCTACACCTTC. Amino acids: CASRPRSGGQAYGYTF. The rearrangement uses TRBV27 and TRBJ1-2, with D possibly being TRBD1 (5 bases). The V end was cut by 6 bases, the J end by 4 bases, with 21 bases between. Looked up from germline, CDR1 is MNHEY and CDR2 is SMNVEV (reference sequence). CDR3 length equals 16 residues.

This clone was seen more than once but under ten times. V usage is TRBV4-2 and J usage is TRBJ1-6; 7 nucleotides align to TRBD1. This CDR3 contains 14 residues. Trimming took 0 bases from V and 10 from J; bases not matched to a gene: 3. Germline CDR1 is LGHNA and CDR2 is YNFKEQ. The CDR3 bases are TGTGCCAGCAGCCAAGAAGACAGGGACTCACCCCTCCACTTT. Translation gives CASSQEDRDSPLHF.

The chain is built from TRBV9 and TRBJ2-1; TRBD2 aligns across 7 bases. The J segment lost 0 bases and the V segment lost 2 bases, leaving 2 bases of the junction unmatched. From germline, CDR1 is SGDLS and CDR2 YYNGEE. The length of the CDR3 is 15 residues. CDR3 DNA: TGTGCCAGCAGCGTGCGGGGGTCCTCCTACAATGAGCAGTTCTTC. This sequence encodes CASSVRGSSYNEQFF. Supplemented by reference TRBV9 and TRBJ2-1, the full variable domain reads DSGVTQTPKHLITATGQRVTLRCSPRSGDLSVYWYQQSLDQGLQFLIQYYNGEERAKGNILERFSAQQFPDLHSELNLSSLELGDSALYFCASSVRGSSYNEQFFGPGTRLTVL.

The rearrangement joins TRBV19 to TRBJ1-1; D is ambiguous. Germline CDR1 is LNHDA and CDR2 is SQIVND (reference sequence). The CDR3 runs to 13 residues. Trimming took 2 bases from V and 5 from J, leaving 9 bases between them. The CDR3 region is CASSISGETEAFF. DNA of the CDR3: TGTGCCAGTAGTATATCCGGAGAGACTGAAGCTTTCTTT.

The table lists this clone with a few counts. The chain carries TRBV30 and TRBJ1-2; 8 bases agree with TRBD1. In germline, CDR1 is GTSNPN, CDR2 SVGIG (reference sequence). With 2 bases clipped from V and 8 bases from J, the junction kept 7 bases outside the gene matches. The CDR3 length is 13 residues. CDR3 amino acids: CAWSPRGLGGYTF. The DNA for the CDR3 is TGTGCCTGGAGTCCCAGGGGGCTAGGGGGCTACACCTTC.

V and J are TRBV6-6 and TRBJ2-3; D unresolved. CDR3 size: 14 residues. V lost 0 bases to trimming and J lost 0 bases, with 4 bases between them. From germline, CDR1 is MNHNY and CDR2 SVGAGI (reference sequence). The CDR3: CASSYSFSTDTQYF. For the CDR3, the DNA is TGTGCCAGCAGTTACTCGTTCAGCACAGATACGCAGTATTTT.

J is TRBJ2-7 and V is TRBV21-1; the table's TRBD1 call for D was not verified on the DNA. TRBV21-1 is tagged as a pseudogene. There are 15 residues in the CDR3. The CDR3, as DNA: TGTGCCAGCAGAAAGAGGACAGGGAAGAACTACGAGCAGTACTTC. This encodes CASRKRTGKNYEQYF.

This rearrangement joins TRBV10-3 to TRBJ1-5, with 8 positions matching TRBD1. V dropped 3 bases and J dropped 7; count of bases not matched to a gene: 8. This CDR3 comprises 15 residues. CDR1 and CDR2 from the germline V gene are ENHRY and SYGVKD. CDR3 DNA: TGTGCCATCAGTGATGGAGCAGGACAGGGCCAGCCCCAGCATTTT. It translates to CAISDGAGQGQPQHF.

The J gene is TRBJ1-3, the V gene TRBV6-1; D is unresolved. With 2 bases removed from V and 0 bases from J, the gap between germline ends came to 5 bases. CDR3 size: 14 residues. Per germline, CDR1 MNHNS and CDR2 SASEGT. CDR3: CASSEMGSGNTIYF. DNA of the CDR3: TGTGCCAGCAGTGAAATGGGCTCTGGAAACACCATATATTTT.

V and J are TRBV2 and TRBJ1-2; possibly TRBD1 for D (5 bases). The CDR3 spans 14 residues. The V gene lost 6 bases and the J gene lost 1 base, with 12 bases spanning the gap. Germline CDR1 SNHLY, CDR2 FYNNEI. The CDR3 nucleotides are TGTGCCAGCAGACAGGAGCTAGTTAACTATGGCTACACCTTC. It yields the protein CASRQELVNYGYTF.

This chain links TRBV10-2 with TRBJ1-6; a possible D gene is TRBD1 (5 bases). The length of the CDR3 is 13 residues. V was pared by 6 bases and J by 7 bases, with 10 bases between. The germline gives CDR1 WSHSY, CDR2 SAAADI. CDR3 DNA: TGCGCCAGCAGGGACAACAGGAATTCACCCCTCCACTTT. It encodes CASRDNRNSPLHF.

This chain uses TRBV11-2 with TRBJ2-6; D gene ambiguous. The V gene's germline CDR1 is SGHAT and CDR2 FQNNGV. Trimming removed 2 bases at V and 2 bases at J, with 7 bases between. This CDR3 contains 15 residues. CDR3 residues: CASSLNLPGANVLTF. DNA for the CDR3: TGTGCCAGCAGCTTAAACCTACCTGGGGCCAACGTCCTGACTTTC.

This chain connects TRBV28 to TRBJ2-2; D unresolved. The CDR3 length is 13 residues. V lost 10 bases and J lost 1, with 10 bases in between. Germline CDR1 reads MDHEN; CDR2 reads SYDVKM. The CDR3 sequence: CAIKSQNTGELFF. Written as DNA, the CDR3 is TGTGCCATCAAGAGCCAGAACACCGGGGAGCTGTTTTTT.

This sequence joins TRBV4-1 and TRBJ1-1, with unresolved D. This CDR3 region has 13 residues. V dropped 1 base and J dropped 5 bases, with 8 bases sitting between them. The germline CDR1 and CDR2 sequences are MGHRA and YSYEKL. The CDR3 nucleotides are TGCGCCAGCAGCCAAGCCCGCGGTACTGAAGCTTTCTTT. Protein: CASSQARGTEAFF.